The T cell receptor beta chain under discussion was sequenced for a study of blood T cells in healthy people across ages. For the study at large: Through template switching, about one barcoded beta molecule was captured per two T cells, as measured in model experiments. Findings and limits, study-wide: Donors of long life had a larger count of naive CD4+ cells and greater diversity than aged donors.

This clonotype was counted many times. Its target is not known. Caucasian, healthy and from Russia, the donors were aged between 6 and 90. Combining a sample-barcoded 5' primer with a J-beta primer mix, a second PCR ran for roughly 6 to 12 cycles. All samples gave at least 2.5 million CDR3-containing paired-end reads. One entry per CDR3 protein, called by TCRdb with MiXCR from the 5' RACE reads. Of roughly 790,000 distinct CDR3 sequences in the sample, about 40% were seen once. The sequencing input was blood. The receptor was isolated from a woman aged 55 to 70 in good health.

The CDR3 loop is CASSVSLAGAHEQYF. The CDR3, as DNA: TGTGCCAGCAGCGTATCACTAGCGGGAGCCCACGAGCAGTACTTC. The rearrangement links TRBV9 to TRBJ2-7; TRBD2 agrees at 11 bases. Germline V gene data show CDR1 as SGDLS and CDR2 as YYNGEE. The CDR3 consists of 15 residues. V shed 1 base, J shed 5 bases, and the junction held 5 bases outside the gene matches. Looking up the rest from reference TRBV9 and TRBJ2-7 gives the full variable domain: DSGVTQTPKHLITATGQRVTLRCSPRSGDLSVYWYQQSLDQGLQFLIQYYNGEERAKGNILERFSAQQFPDLHSELNLSSLELGDSALYFCASSVSLAGAHEQYFGPGTRLTVT.